These T cell receptor beta chains were read from a single sample in a study of shared clonotypes between healthy human individuals. Repertoires were generated with immunoSEQ multiplex PCR, while TCRdb's copy carries only in-frame clones and drops some. This sample has a few hundred thousand clones, with under 80% found just once. The sequenced material came from memory CD4+ T cells sorted from blood. The receptors shown here come from a man younger than 40 in good health. CDR3s include the opening cysteine and the closing phenylalanine or tryptophan. A D gene is named only where the DNA matches it firmly. Only part of the rows carry a size: once, few, many, or a class if the clone is expanded.

.	TRBV5-1	few	TRBJ2-7	CASSPVWGPDNEQYF	TGCGCCAGCAGCCCCGTCTGGGGCCCGGACAACGAGCAGTACTTC
TRBD2	TRBV10-2	.	TRBJ2-1	CASSRISGLAVNEQFF	TGCGCCAGCAGCCGAATCTCGGGACTAGCGGTGAATGAGCAGTTCTTC
.	TRBV30	.	TRBJ2-3	CAWSANGGGSRDTQYF	TGTGCCTGGAGTGCCAACGGAGGGGGGAGCAGAGATACGCAGTATTTT
.	TRBV18	.	TRBJ2-5	CASSPRGVGETQYF	TGTGCCAGCTCCCCCCGCGGGGTAGGAGAGACCCAGTACTTC
.	TRBV18	few	TRBJ2-5	CASSQENLQETQYF	TGTGCCAGCTCACAAGAGAACCTCCAAGAGACCCAGTACTTC
TRBD2	TRBV27	.	TRBJ2-1	CASSSDGTSGSYEQFF	TGTGCCAGCAGTTCGGACGGGACTAGCGGGAGCTATGAGCAGTTCTTC
TRBD1	TRBV25-1	.	TRBJ2-1	CASTERGTGTGYNEQFF	TGTGCCAGCACTGAACGAGGCACCGGGACAGGCTACAATGAGCAGTTCTTC
TRBD2	TRBV29-1	.	TRBJ2-1	CSVSGTSGINEQFF	TGCAGCGTTTCTGGGACTAGCGGGATCAATGAGCAGTTCTTC
TRBD1	TRBV28	few	TRBJ2-5	CASSTPGQPQETQYF	TGTGCCAGCAGTACCCCGGGACAGCCTCAAGAGACCCAGTACTTC
TRBD2	TRBV5-5	.	TRBJ2-3	CASLASSGGLDTQYF	TGTGCCAGCCTTGCGTCGTCGGGGGGATTAGATACGCAGTATTTT
TRBD2	TRBV9	many	TRBJ2-1	CASSVLAGNNEQFF	TGTGCCAGCAGCGTCCTAGCGGGGAACAATGAGCAGTTCTTC
.	TRBV18	.	TRBJ2-1	CASSRGIGGDEQFF	TGTGCCAGCTCACGGGGTATTGGTGGGGATGAGCAGTTCTTC
.	TRBV28	.	TRBJ1-2	CASARAGVYGYTF	TGTGCCAGCGCCCGGGCAGGGGTCTATGGCTACACCTTC
.	TRBV15	.	TRBJ2-1	CATSSGERSNEQFF	TGTGCCACCAGCAGTGGAGAGCGGTCCAATGAGCAGTTCTTC
TRBD1	TRBV10-3	few	TRBJ2-1	CAIRTGPDEQFF	TGTGCCATCAGGACAGGGCCGGATGAGCAGTTCTTC
TRBD2	TRBV19	few	TRBJ2-3	CASSKMTSGSADTQYF	TGTGCCAGTAGTAAAATGACTAGCGGGAGTGCAGATACGCAGTATTTT
.	TRBV27	few	TRBJ2-7	CATRPGAEQYF	TGTGCCACCCGACCGGGGGCCGAGCAGTACTTC
.	TRBV5-5	once	TRBJ2-2	CASSLRGNTGELFF	TGTGCCAGCAGCTTGCGGGGGAACACCGGGGAGCTGTTTTTT
.	TRBV7-6	.	TRBJ1-4	CASSTTRGGKLFF	TGTGCCAGCAGCACAACCCGTGGTGGAAAACTGTTTTTT
TRBD2	TRBV6-5	many	TRBJ2-7	CASRKGLAGGGQYF	TGTGCCAGCAGGAAAGGACTAGCGGGTGGCGGGCAGTACTTC
TRBD1	TRBV28	.	TRBJ1-4	CASRPSGQGEGEKLFF	TGTGCCAGCAGACCCTCGGGACAGGGTGAGGGTGAAAAACTGTTTTTT
.	TRBV2	.	TRBJ2-5	CASSGGGGWPQYF	TGTGCCAGCAGTGGGGGGGGCGGGTGGCCCCAGTACTTC
TRBD2	TRBV18	.	TRBJ2-3	CASSPPTSSRADTQYF	TGTGCCAGCTCACCTCCGACTAGCTCTAGGGCAGATACGCAGTATTTT
.	TRBV2	.	TRBJ1-2	CASSAPLTVVYGYTF	TGTGCCAGCAGTGCCCCCCTGACAGTCGTCTATGGCTACACCTTC
TRBD1	TRBV19	.	TRBJ2-3	CASRPTGGIFDTQYF	TGTGCCAGTAGACCTACAGGGGGCATATTTGATACGCAGTATTTT
TRBD1	TRBV18	few	TRBJ2-7	CASSATQTGTGLTGEQYF	TGTGCCAGCTCAGCAACTCAGACCGGGACAGGTCTCACGGGCGAGCAGTACTTC
.	TRBV15	.	TRBJ1-1	CATSRVGGWTEAFF	TGTGCCACCAGCAGAGTGGGGGGTTGGACTGAAGCTTTCTTT
TRBD2	TRBV9	.	TRBJ2-1	CASSGAGAGENEQFF	TGTGCCAGCAGCGGAGCGGGAGCGGGGGAGAATGAGCAGTTCTTC
.	TRBV10-3	few	TRBJ2-4	CATRNGNIQYF	TGTGCCACACGGAATGGAAACATTCAGTACTTC
.	TRBV10-2	few	TRBJ1-1	CASSSQGGTEAFF	TGCGCCAGCAGTTCTCAGGGAGGCACTGAAGCTTTCTTT
TRBD1	TRBV20-1	once	TRBJ1-1	CSARGQGRAFF	TGCAGTGCCAGGGGACAGGGGCGAGCTTTCTTT
.	TRBV9	few	TRBJ1-2	CASSVVLGPDYTF	TGTGCCAGCAGCGTAGTTCTCGGACCTGACTACACCTTC
.	TRBV20-1	.	TRBJ1-1	CSAPSYTEAFF	TGCAGTGCCCCAAGCTACACTGAAGCTTTCTTT
.	TRBV30	.	TRBJ1-2	CAWTHPRYGYTF	TGTGCCTGGACTCACCCTAGATATGGCTACACCTTC
.	TRBV2	.	TRBJ1-5	CASIGQVNQPQHF	TGTGCCAGCATAGGACAAGTCAATCAGCCCCAGCATTTT
.	TRBV7-9	once	TRBJ1-1	CASSLFESKNTEAFF	TGTGCCAGCAGCTTATTTGAGAGCAAGAACACTGAAGCTTTCTTT
.	TRBV7-8	.	TRBJ2-7	CASSLGFLEQYF	TGTGCCAGCAGCTTAGGGTTTCTCGAGCAGTACTTC
.	TRBV27	once	TRBJ1-1	CASNPGGLSTEAFF	TGTGCCAGCAACCCGGGGGGGCTGAGCACTGAAGCTTTCTTT
.	TRBV6-1	.	TRBJ1-3	CASSAAGNTIYF	TGTGCCAGCAGTGCCGCGGGAAACACCATATATTTT
TRBD2	TRBV19	.	TRBJ2-1	CASSIDPRAGGYIDEQFF	TGTGCCAGTAGTATAGATCCGAGAGCGGGAGGGTATATCGATGAGCAGTTCTTC
TRBD1	TRBV28	.	TRBJ2-1	CASDGQVSYNEQFF	TGTGCCAGCGACGGACAGGTCTCCTACAATGAGCAGTTCTTC
.	TRBV6-5	.	TRBJ1-1	CASSYVGATTEAFF	TGTGCCAGCAGTTACGTAGGGGCTACCACTGAAGCTTTCTTT
TRBD2	TRBV5-1	few	TRBJ2-1	CASSLRLAGEQFF	TGCGCCAGCAGCCTAAGACTAGCCGGTGAGCAGTTCTTC
.	TRBV18	.	TRBJ2-7	CASSPRATYEQYF	TGTGCCAGCTCACCGAGGGCGACCTACGAGCAGTACTTC
TRBD2	TRBV6-6	.	TRBJ2-3	CASSSRLAFSTDTQYF	TGTGCCAGCAGCTCCAGACTAGCGTTTAGCACAGATACGCAGTATTTT
.	TRBV5-4	.	TRBJ2-7	CASSSRGLSGKQYF	TGTGCCAGCAGCTCGCGGGGCCTTAGCGGCAAGCAGTACTTC
.	TRBV18	.	TRBJ1-5	CASSPGTHPSNQPQHF	TGTGCCAGCTCACCGGGGACACACCCTAGCAATCAGCCCCAGCATTTT
.	TRBV5-1	.	TRBJ1-4	CASSPPTGGLFF	TGCGCCAGCAGTCCCCCTACCGGGGGACTGTTTTTT
TRBD2	TRBV5-1	few	TRBJ2-2	CASRGLANTGELFF	TGCGCCAGTAGGGGACTAGCGAACACCGGGGAGCTGTTTTTT
TRBD1	TRBV6-1	.	TRBJ1-5	CASTRQGPDQPQHF	TGTGCCAGCACTAGACAGGGCCCCGATCAGCCCCAGCATTTT
.	TRBV29-1	.	TRBJ2-1	CSARTPIRYNEQFF	TGCAGCGCCAGGACTCCCATACGCTACAATGAGCAGTTCTTC
TRBD2	TRBV19	.	TRBJ2-7	CASSITSGKRYEQYF	TGTGCCAGTAGTATCACTAGCGGGAAACGTTACGAGCAGTACTTC
.	TRBV7-2	many	TRBJ1-1	CASSRLTGVPEAFF	TGTGCCAGCAGCCGATTGACAGGAGTACCTGAAGCTTTCTTT
.	TRBV18	.	TRBJ1-1	CASSVQGNTEAFF	TGTGCCAGCTCAGTTCAGGGGAACACTGAAGCTTTCTTT
TRBD2	TRBV27	.	TRBJ2-2	CASSRGLAGVGELFF	TGTGCCAGCAGTCGAGGACTAGCGGGGGTCGGGGAGCTGTTTTTT
.	TRBV2	many	TRBJ1-4	CASSVSEKLFF	TGTGCCAGCAGTGTCTCGGAAAAACTGTTTTTT
TRBD1	TRBV2	.	TRBJ2-2	CASSEAGTGRYGGELFF	TGTGCCAGCAGTGAAGCTGGGACAGGGAGGTACGGCGGGGAGCTGTTTTTT
.	TRBV19	many	TRBJ2-2	CASSNREFSGELFF	TGTGCCAGTAGTAACCGGGAGTTTAGCGGGGAGCTGTTTTTT
.	TRBV2	.	TRBJ2-1	CASSPDYDNEQFF	TGTGCCAGCTCCCCAGACTACGACAATGAGCAGTTCTTC